The rows below give T cell receptor beta chains drawn from one sample of a study of tumor-infiltrating lymphocytes in glioblastoma multiforme. TCRdb processed the multiplex PCR reads anew with MiXCR; each CDR3 protein has one entry. The data contain some 10,000 distinct CDR3 sequences, just over 65% of them singletons. The sample comprised brain tumor tissue. The source of these receptors is a male donor with glioblastoma. Both conserved end residues are trimmed from each CDR3. The D gene is left open where the match is weak.

J: TRBJ2-7; V: TRBV20-1; D: -; CDR3: SASIQGNRYEQY
J: TRBJ2-1; V: TRBV11-2; D: -; CDR3: ACDISGYNEQF
J: TRBJ1-4; V: TRBV6-5; D: -; CDR3: ASSYSSVGVREKLF
J: TRBJ1-5; V: TRBV11-2; D: -; CDR3: ASSLDLGRNQPQH
J: TRBJ2-1; V: TRBV5-1; D: TRBD1; CDR3: ASSDPGQGYNEQF
J: TRBJ2-7; V: TRBV10-3; D: -; CDR3: AISETGQGYKQY
J: TRBJ2-5; V: TRBV10-2; D: -; CDR3: ASKGRTGLISGETQY
J: TRBJ2-3; V: TRBV10-2; D: -; CDR3: ASSEAGAGADTQY
J: TRBJ1-4; V: TRBV5-1; D: -; CDR3: ASSPDSTNEKLF
J: TRBJ1-1; V: TRBV6-1; D: -; CDR3: VSSYGGYTEAF
J: TRBJ1-1; V: TRBV6-5; D: -; CDR3: ACNCQEEGTEAF
J: TRBJ2-3; V: TRBV12-3/TRBV12-4; D: TRBD2; CDR3: ASSTGLAGGNRRDTQY
J: TRBJ2-3; V: TRBV20-1; D: -; CDR3: SARGRVDTSTDTRY
J: TRBJ2-3; V: TRBV20-1; D: TRBD2; CDR3: SVKRTSGTDTQY
J: TRBJ2-2; V: TRBV6-2/TRBV6-3; D: -; CDR3: ASNPSAGRNTGELF
J: TRBJ1-1; V: TRBV29-1; D: -; CDR3: SAGHNTEAF
J: TRBJ2-2; V: TRBV11-2; D: TRBD2; CDR3: ASTPSFGQGLAVNIGELF
J: TRBJ2-1; V: TRBV5-4; D: -; CDR3: ASSLGNGRINEQF
J: TRBJ2-5; V: TRBV6-5; D: TRBD1; CDR3: ASSYRDRPHETQY
J: TRBJ2-5; V: TRBV4-1; D: -; CDR3: ASSQGGASAQETQY
J: TRBJ1-6; V: TRBV20-1; D: -; CDR3: STRGLRDGNFPLH
J: TRBJ1-1; V: TRBV11-1; D: -; CDR3: ASSLGPGEVGTEAF
J: TRBJ2-3; V: TRBV11-2; D: -; CDR3: ASSLDGPLDTQY
J: TRBJ2-7; V: TRBV19; D: TRBD1; CDR3: ASSKDRNYKQY
J: TRBJ2-1; V: TRBV28; D: TRBD1; CDR3: ASSTPGTGNNEQF
J: TRBJ1-4; V: TRBV5-4; D: -; CDR3: ASCANRNVNGELF
J: TRBJ2-1; V: TRBV11-2; D: -; CDR3: ASSLMGGSTSIQSEQF
J: TRBJ1-1; V: TRBV11-2; D: -; CDR3: ASGQRGGGTEAF
J: TRBJ2-7; V: TRBV6-2/TRBV6-3; D: -; CDR3: ASSHGKLGEQY
J: -; V: TRBV14; D: -; CDR3: ASSQDPASSSTGTQH
J: TRBJ2-7; V: TRBV5-8; D: -; CDR3: VSSQTWGYDEQY
J: TRBJ1-2; V: TRBV29-1; D: -; CDR3: SVPAGVINYGYT
J: TRBJ2-3; V: TRBV11-1; D: TRBD2; CDR3: ASSLGLAGSTDAQY
J: TRBJ1-5; V: TRBV6-5; D: -; CDR3: ASSSGDLHQPQH
J: TRBJ1-1; V: TRBV10-3; D: -; CDR3: AISELECSTEAF
J: TRBJ2-5; V: TRBV11-1; D: -; CDR3: ASSGEQQETQY
J: TRBJ2-7; V: TRBV14; D: -; CDR3: ASSQVRDYEQY
J: TRBJ1-1; V: TRBV5-6; D: -; CDR3: VSSWGPGDTEAF
J: TRBJ2-1; V: TRBV10-3; D: TRBD1; CDR3: AINEPPGQGDNEQF
J: TRBJ2-7; V: TRBV20-1; D: -; CDR3: SACTDSPYEQY
J: TRBJ1-2; V: TRBV2; D: -; CDR3: ASSISQGPGYCYT
J: TRBJ1-5; V: TRBV10-3; D: -; CDR3: AISESSVGLGQPQH